This T cell receptor beta chain came from a study of shared clonotypes between healthy human individuals. Assay: immunoSEQ multiplex PCR; the TCRdb copy retains only in-frame clones and omits some. The sample holds about 490,000 clones, 76% seen once. In germline, CDR1 is SQVTM, CDR2 ANQGSEA. V was shortened by 3 bases and J by 0 bases, with 10 bases between the two germline ends. The CDR3 spans 14 residues. Sequencing used PBMCs. The rearrangement joins TRBV29-1 to TRBJ2-3; no firm D call. The receptor comes from a woman aged 35 to 49 in good health. Some clones in this sample may be carry-over from other donors' samples. The CDR3 reads CSVDNRASTDTQYF. For the CDR3, the DNA is TGCAGCGTTGATAATAGAGCTAGCACAGATACGCAGTATTTT.